This record covers a single T cell receptor (beta chain). Its antigen is not known. Treatment of the sample: approximately 9-day PBMC culture with coronavirus spike peptide pools or control peptides (ViraFEST assay). The dates of positive PCR tests extended from March through December 2020 and came before the US Alpha, Beta and Delta variants. An Oncomine TCR Beta short-read assay was used to sequence the DNA from cultured CD4+ T cells. TCRdb itself ran the PCR reads through MiXCR, one entry per CDR3 protein. Of about 14,000 distinct CDR3 sequences in the sample, about 54% were seen once. The record originates from a study of vaccination and CD4 T cells after COVID-19. The V end was cut by 2 bases, the J end by 8 bases, with 10 bases between. In germline, CDR1 is SGHTA, CDR2 FQGTGA. The CDR3 is 14 amino acids.

The sample comprised CD4+ T cells from blood, cultured in vitro. This sequence joins TRBV7-3 and TRBJ1-6; D is undetermined. The receptor comes from a human donor who had recovered from COVID-19. CDR3 region: CASSLGQVYSPLHF. Written as DNA, the CDR3 is TGTGCCAGCAGCTTAGGGCAGGTCTATTCACCCCTCCACTTT.